This T cell receptor beta chain is drawn from a study of OX40 agonist ivuxolimab in advanced cancers. The assay was immunoSEQ multiplex PCR, and TCRdb's table has in-frame clones only and misses some. The sample contains about 49,000 clones, 85% to 95% of which appear only once. Deletions cut 9 bases from V and 4 bases from J, with 7 bases between. The CDR3 sequence is 11 residues long. Germline values: CDR1 MGHDK, CDR2 SYGVNS. This receptor was identified in an adult with an advanced solid tumor such as melanoma, head and neck, liver or kidney cancer. The genes are TRBV25-1 and TRBJ1-5; D call uncertain. The sequencing here drew on CD4+ or CD8+ T cells sorted from blood, taken in a trial of the OX40 agonist ivuxolimab. CDR3 coding DNA: TGTGCCAGACTTAGGAATCAGCCCCAGCATTTT. Protein product: CARLRNQPQHF.